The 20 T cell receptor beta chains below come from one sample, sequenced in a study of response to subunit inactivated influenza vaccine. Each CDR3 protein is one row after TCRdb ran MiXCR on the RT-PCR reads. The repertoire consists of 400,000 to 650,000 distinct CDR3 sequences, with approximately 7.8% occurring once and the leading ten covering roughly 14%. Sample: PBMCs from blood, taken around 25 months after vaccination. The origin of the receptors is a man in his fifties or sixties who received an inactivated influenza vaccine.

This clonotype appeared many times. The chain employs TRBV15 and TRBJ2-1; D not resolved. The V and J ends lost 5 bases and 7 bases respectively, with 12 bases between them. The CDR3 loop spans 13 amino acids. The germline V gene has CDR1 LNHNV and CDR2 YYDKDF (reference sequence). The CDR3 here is CATSGFTTNEQFF. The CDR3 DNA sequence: TGTGCCACCAGCGGCTTTACTACGAATGAGCAGTTCTTC.

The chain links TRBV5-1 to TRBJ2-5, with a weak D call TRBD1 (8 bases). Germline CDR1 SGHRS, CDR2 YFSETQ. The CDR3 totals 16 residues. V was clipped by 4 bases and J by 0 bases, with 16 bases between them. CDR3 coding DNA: TGCGCCAGCAGCCGTGGACAGGGAGGGTACCAAGAGACCCAGTACTTC. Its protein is CASSRGQGGYQETQYF.

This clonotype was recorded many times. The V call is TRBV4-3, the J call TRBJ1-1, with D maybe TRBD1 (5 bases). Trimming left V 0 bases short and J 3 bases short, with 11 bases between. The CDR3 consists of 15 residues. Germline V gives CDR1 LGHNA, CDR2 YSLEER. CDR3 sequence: CASSQEPGSDTEAFF. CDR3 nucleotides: TGCGCCAGCAGCCAAGAACCAGGGTCGGACACTGAAGCTTTCTTT.

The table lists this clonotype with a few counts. CDR3 loop: CSVELSLLSTDTQYF. CDR3 DNA sequence: TGCAGCGTTGAACTTTCACTACTCTCCACAGATACGCAGTATTTT. The V gene is TRBV29-1, the J gene TRBJ2-3; no clear D. Germline CDR1 is SQVTM and CDR2 is ANQGSEA. The CDR3 is 15 residues long. Trimming pared 2 bases from V and 2 bases from J, leaving 14 bases between.

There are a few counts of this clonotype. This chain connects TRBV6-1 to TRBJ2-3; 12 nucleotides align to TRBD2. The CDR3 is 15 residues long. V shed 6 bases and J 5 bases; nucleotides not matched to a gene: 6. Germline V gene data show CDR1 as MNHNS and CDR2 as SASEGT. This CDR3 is CASSRLAGAEDTQYF. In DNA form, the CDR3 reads TGTGCCAGCAGCCGACTAGCGGGAGCTGAAGATACGCAGTATTTT.

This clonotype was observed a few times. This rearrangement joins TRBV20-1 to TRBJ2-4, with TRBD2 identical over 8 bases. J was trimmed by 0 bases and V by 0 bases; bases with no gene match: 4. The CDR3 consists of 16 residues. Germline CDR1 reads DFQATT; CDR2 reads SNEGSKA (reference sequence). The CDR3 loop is CSAREVAGLAKNIQYF. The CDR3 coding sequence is TGCAGTGCTAGAGAGGTAGCGGGACTAGCCAAAAACATTCAGTACTTC.

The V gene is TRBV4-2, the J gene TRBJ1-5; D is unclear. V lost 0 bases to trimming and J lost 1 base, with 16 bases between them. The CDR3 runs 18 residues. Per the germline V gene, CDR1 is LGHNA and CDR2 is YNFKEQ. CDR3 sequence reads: CASSQERLAGGSNQPQHF. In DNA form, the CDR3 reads TGTGCCAGCAGCCAAGAACGGCTTGCGGGAGGGAGCAATCAGCCCCAGCATTTT.

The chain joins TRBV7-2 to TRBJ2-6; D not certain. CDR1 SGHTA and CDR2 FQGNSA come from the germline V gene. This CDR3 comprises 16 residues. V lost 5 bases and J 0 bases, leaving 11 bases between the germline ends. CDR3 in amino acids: CASSPKLNSGANVLTF. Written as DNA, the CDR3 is TGTGCCAGCAGCCCGAAGTTAAACTCTGGGGCCAACGTCCTGACTTTC.

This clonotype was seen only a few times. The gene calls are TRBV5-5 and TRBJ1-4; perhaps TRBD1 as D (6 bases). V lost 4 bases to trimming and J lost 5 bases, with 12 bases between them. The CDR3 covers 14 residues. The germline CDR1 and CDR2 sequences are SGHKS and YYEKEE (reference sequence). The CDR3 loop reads CASSTGNMNEKLFF. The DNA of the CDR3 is TGTGCCAGCAGCACAGGGAATATGAATGAAAAACTGTTTTTT.

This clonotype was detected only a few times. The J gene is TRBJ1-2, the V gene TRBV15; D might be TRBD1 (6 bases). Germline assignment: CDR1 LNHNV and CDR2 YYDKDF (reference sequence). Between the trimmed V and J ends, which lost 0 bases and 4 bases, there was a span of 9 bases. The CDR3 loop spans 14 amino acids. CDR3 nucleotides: TGTGCCACCAGCAGAGATGAGGGGGTCTATGGCTACACCTTC. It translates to CATSRDEGVYGYTF.

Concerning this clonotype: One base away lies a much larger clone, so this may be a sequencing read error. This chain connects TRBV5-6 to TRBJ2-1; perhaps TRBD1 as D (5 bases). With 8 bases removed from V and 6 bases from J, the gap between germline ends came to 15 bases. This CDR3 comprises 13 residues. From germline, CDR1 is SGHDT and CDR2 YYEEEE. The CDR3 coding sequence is TGTGCCAGGAGCCTGGGGCTAGGCAATGAGCAGTTCTTC. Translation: CARSLGLGNEQFF.

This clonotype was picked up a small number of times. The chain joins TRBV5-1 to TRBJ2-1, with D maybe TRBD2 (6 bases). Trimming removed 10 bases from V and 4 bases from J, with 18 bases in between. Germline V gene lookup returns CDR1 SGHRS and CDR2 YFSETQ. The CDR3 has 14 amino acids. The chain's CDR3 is CARNLAELYNEQFF. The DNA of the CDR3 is TGCGCCCGTAACTTAGCGGAGCTGTACAATGAGCAGTTCTTC.

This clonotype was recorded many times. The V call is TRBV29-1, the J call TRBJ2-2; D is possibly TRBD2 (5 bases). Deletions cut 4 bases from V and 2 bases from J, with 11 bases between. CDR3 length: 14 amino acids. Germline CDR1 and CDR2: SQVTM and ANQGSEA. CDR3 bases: TGCAGCGTTGCTGGCGGGTTAAACACCGGGGAGCTGTTTTTT. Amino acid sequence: CSVAGGLNTGELFF.

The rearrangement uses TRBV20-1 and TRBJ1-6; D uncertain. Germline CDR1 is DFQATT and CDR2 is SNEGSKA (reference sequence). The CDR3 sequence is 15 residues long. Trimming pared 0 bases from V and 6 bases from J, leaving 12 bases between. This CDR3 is CSARDSGRINSPLHF. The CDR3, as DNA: TGCAGTGCTAGAGATTCCGGACGGATTAATTCACCCCTCCACTTT.

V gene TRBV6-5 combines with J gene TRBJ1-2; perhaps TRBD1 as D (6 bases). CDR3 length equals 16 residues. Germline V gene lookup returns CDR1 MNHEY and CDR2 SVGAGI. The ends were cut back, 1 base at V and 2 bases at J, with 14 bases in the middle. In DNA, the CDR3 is TGTGCCAGCAGTTACTATCGACAGGCGTCCAACTATGGCTACACCTTC. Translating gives CASSYYRQASNYGYTF.

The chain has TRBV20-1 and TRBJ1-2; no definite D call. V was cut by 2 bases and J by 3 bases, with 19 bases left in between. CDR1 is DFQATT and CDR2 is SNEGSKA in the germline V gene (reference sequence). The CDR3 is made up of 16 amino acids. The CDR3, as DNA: TGCAGTGCTAGAAAGGGTATGACTAACTTGGACTATGGCTACACCTTC. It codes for CSARKGMTNLDYGYTF.

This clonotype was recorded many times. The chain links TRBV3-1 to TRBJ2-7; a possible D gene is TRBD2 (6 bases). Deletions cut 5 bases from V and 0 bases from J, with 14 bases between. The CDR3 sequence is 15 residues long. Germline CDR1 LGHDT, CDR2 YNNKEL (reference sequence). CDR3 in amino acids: CASSRSSVYSYEQYF. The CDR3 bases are TGTGCCAGCAGCAGATCTAGCGTCTACTCCTACGAGCAGTACTTC.

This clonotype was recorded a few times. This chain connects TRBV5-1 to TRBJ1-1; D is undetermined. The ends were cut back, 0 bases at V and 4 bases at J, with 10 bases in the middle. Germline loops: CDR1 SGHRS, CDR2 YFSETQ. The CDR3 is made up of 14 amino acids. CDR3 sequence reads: CASSLAWVSTEAFF. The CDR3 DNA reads TGCGCCAGCAGCTTGGCGTGGGTTTCCACTGAAGCTTTCTTT.

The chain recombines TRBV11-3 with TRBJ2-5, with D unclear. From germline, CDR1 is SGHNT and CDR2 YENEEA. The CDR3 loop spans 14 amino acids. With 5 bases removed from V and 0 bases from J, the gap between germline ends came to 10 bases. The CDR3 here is CASSPEGYQETQYF. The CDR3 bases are TGTGCCAGCAGCCCAGAAGGGTACCAAGAGACCCAGTACTTC.

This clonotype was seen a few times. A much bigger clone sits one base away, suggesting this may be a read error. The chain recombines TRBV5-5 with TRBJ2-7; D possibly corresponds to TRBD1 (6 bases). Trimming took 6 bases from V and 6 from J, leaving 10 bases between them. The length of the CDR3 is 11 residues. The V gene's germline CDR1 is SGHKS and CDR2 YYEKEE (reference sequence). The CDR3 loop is CASIARGEQYF. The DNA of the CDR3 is TGTGCCAGCATAGCCAGGGGCGAGCAGTACTTC.